This TCR beta chain comes out of a study of blood T cell repertoires in COVID-19 (dated by TCRdb to about 2020). With respect to the entire study: Samples covering the acute and convalescent phases of COVID-19 were provided by collaborators in the United States, Italy and Spain. The prospective study material was composed of cDNA or gDNA derived from T cells, B-cell-depleted T cells, or PBMCs. The dataset comprised deeply sampled blood TCRbeta repertoires from subjects exposed to, actively infected with, or recovered from COVID-19. The repertoires were made available in a free public database intended to serve as a resource for research on the immune response to SARS-CoV-2. The samples were drawn from two sources: the first 160 participants of the ongoing ImmuneRACE study, and over 1,000 subjects contributed by 6 global collaborators. A de-identified subject ID, COVID-19 status, age in years and sex were almost always included in the sample metadata. Where available, HLA class I and class II types were obtained from metadata supplied by the sample provider rather than from assay-based typing. The study at large found these results: The quantity of clinical and demographic metadata differed by source and by participant and was supplied without curation.

TCRbeta CDR3 regions were amplified from genomic DNA by means of the immunoSEQ Assay, a bias-controlled multiplex PCR. The authors' analysis ran thus. Within the assay, amplification of reference gene primers was used to estimate how many nucleated cells each sample contained. To quantify the absolute abundance of each unique TCRbeta CDR3 rearrangement, sequence reads were collapsed and filtered. For each sample, productive Simpson clonality was calculated by taking the square root of Simpson's diversity index across productive rearrangements. The clones in this table, taken by TCRdb from immuneACCESS, are in-frame only. Not every clone is retained; where verified, under half of the shortfall comes from an unresolved V gene, and the cause of the rest is unknown. The V and J calls and the clone size are those of that table, but D and trimming were determined from the DNA. The sample table records under 130,000 clones; more than 75% of these occur just once. The ten largest clones represent around 11% of the sample.

Each collaborating institution followed its own protocols to collect whole blood in K2EDTA tubes. Collaborator samples were shipped for TCRbeta analysis as frozen whole blood, isolated PBMCs, or DNA extracted from either sample type. Of note for this clone: It has no known antigen specificity. Per-nucleotide qualities are absent, and no much larger clonotype sits a single base away.

CDR1 and CDR2 (LGHDT, YNNKEL) derive from the germline V gene (reference sequence). Unmatched junction bases come to 10, with V trimmed by 3 bases and J by 5 bases. Taken from cysteine to phenylalanine, the CDR3 has 16 residues. The DNA shown is the 48-base CDR3, in frame from base 1. Specimen: peripheral blood. The sequence links TRBV3-1 (or the pseudogene TRBV3-2) to TRBJ2-7; 10 middle bases align to TRBD2. This receptor was identified in a human donor in a cohort sampled during active COVID-19. The DNA reads TGTGCCAGCAGCCAGACTAGCGGGCTTATAAGTAACGAGCAGTACTTC. This yields the protein CASSQTSGLISNEQYF.